This T cell receptor (beta chain) originates from a study of blood T cell repertoires in COVID-19. The overall study: Samples taken during acute and convalescent COVID-19 were collected in the United States, Italy and Spain. The cDNA or gDNA used as material had been derived from T cells, B-cell-depleted T cells, or PBMCs.

Per the original data handling: Using reference gene primer amplification, nucleated cell counts were estimated. Clones were sequenced by immunoSEQ multiplex PCR, and TCRdb holds only the in-frame ones, with some missing. From that table come the V and J calls and clone size; the DNA was used to work out D and trimming. The sample lists around 77,000 clones, 65% to 90% occurring once. The junction had 4 bases not matched to a gene; V was cut back by 5 bases and J by 7 bases. The CDR3 length is 13 residues. Germline CDR1 and CDR2: MNHNY and SVGAGI (reference sequence). The clonotype originates from a man aged 30 to 45 with COVID-19, enrolled during active disease. Sequenced material: peripheral blood. The chain is built from TRBV6-6 and TRBJ1-4; TRBD1 matches 7 bases. The DNA of the CDR3 is TGTGCCAGCAGTCTACAGGGGCGTGAAAAACTGTTTTTT. As protein: CASSLQGREKLFF.